The clone carrying this TCR beta chain has more than one count but fewer than ten. This entry is derived from a study of blood T cells in healthy people across ages. The V gene's germline CDR1 is SGHTA and CDR2 FQGTGA. CDR3 size: 14 residues. Then a second PCR, running about 7 to 11 cycles, was carried out with a sample-barcoded 5' primer and a J-beta primer mix. All samples yielded 2.5 million or more CDR3-containing paired-end reads. One entry per CDR3 protein results from TCRdb running MiXCR on the 5' RACE reads. Among hundreds of thousands of distinct CDR3 sequences, under 65% were seen once, and the ten largest hold roughly 13%. With each sample, at least 5.5 micrograms of total RNA were extracted.

The V call is TRBV7-3, the J call TRBJ2-1; 7 bases agree with TRBD2. Near its end, the DNA agrees better with TRBJ2-7, so the J call may be wrong. The sample consisted of blood. This sequence was found in a woman aged 80 or over in good health. The CDR3 loop is CASSPASGYNEQYF. The CDR3 nucleotides read TGTGCCAGCAGCCCCGCTAGCGGTTACAATGAGCAGTACTTC.